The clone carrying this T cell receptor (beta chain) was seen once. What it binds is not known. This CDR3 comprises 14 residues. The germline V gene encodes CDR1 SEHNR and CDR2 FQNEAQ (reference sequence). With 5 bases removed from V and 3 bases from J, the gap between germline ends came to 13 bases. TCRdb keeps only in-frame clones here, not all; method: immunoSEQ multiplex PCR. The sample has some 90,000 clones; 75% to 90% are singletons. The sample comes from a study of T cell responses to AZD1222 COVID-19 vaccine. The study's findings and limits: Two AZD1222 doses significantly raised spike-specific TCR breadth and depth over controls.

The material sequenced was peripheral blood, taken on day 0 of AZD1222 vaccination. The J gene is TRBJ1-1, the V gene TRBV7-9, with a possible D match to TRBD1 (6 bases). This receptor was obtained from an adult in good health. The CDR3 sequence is CASSRTGWDTEAFF. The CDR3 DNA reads TGTGCCAGCAGCCGAACAGGGTGGGACACTGAAGCTTTCTTT.